Below, 24 T cell receptor beta chains from the same sample are listed, as sequenced in a study of PD-1 blockade in mismatch repair-deficient tumors. The assay was immunoSEQ multiplex PCR, and TCRdb's table has in-frame clones only and misses some. The sample contains some 21,000 clones, over 75% of which appear only once. Specimen: PBMCs, collected 52 weeks after starting pembrolizumab. These receptors all stem from an adult with mismatch repair-deficient cancer.

This clone was seen a single time. This chain links TRBV5-4 with TRBJ1-2; 12 nucleotides align to TRBD1. J was trimmed by 4 bases and V by 5 bases; bases with no gene match: 6. CDR3 length equals 15 residues. Per germline, CDR1 SGHNT and CDR2 YYREEE (reference sequence). The CDR3 sequence: CASSPGTGGLYGYTF. As DNA, the CDR3 is TGTGCCAGCAGTCCCGGGACAGGGGGCCTCTATGGCTACACCTTC. The entire variable domain, with the rest obtained from reference TRBV5-4 and TRBJ1-2, is as follows: ETGVTQSPTHLIKTRGQQVTLRCSSQSGHNTVSWYQQALGQGPQFIFQYYREEENGRGNFPPRFSGLQFPNYSSELNVNALELDDSALYLCASSPGTGGLYGYTFGSGTRLTVV.

This chain uses TRBV2 with TRBJ1-3, with D perhaps TRBD1 (5 bases). V shed 6 bases and J shed 3 bases, with 15 bases lying between them. The CDR3 covers 15 residues. Germline CDR1 and CDR2: SNHLY and FYNNEI. CDR3 residues: CASRAFGGSGNTIYF. The CDR3 DNA reads TGTGCCAGCAGGGCCTTCGGGGGTAGTGGAAACACCATATATTTT. The variable domain in full, completed from reference TRBV2 and TRBJ1-3, reads EPEVTQTPSHQVTQMGQEVILRCVPISNHLYFYWYRQILGQKVEFLVSFYNNEISEKSEIFDDQFSVERPDGSNFTLKIRSTKLEDSAMYFCASRAFGGSGNTIYFGEGSWLTVV.

The chain uses TRBV23-1 and TRBJ2-1, with 12 positions matching TRBD1. TRBV23-1 is filed as an ORF, its function uncertain. CDR3 length equals 16 residues. V lost 4 bases and J lost 4; bases outside the gene matches: 5. This chain's CDR3 is CASSPAGQGAYNEQFF. The CDR3 DNA is TGCGCCAGCAGTCCGGCGGGACAGGGGGCGTACAATGAGCAGTTCTTC.

In this sample, this clone turned up a few times. V gene TRBV19 combines with J gene TRBJ2-5, with 7 bases identical to TRBD2. The junction had 11 bases not matched to a gene; V was cut back by 6 bases and J by 4 bases. This CDR3 region has 15 residues. Germline CDR1 LNHDA, CDR2 SQIVND (reference sequence). CDR3 sequence (DNA): TGTGCCAGTAGGGGTGGGAGGGCCGGTTCAGAGACCCAGTACTTC. This gives the protein CASRGGRAGSETQYF. Variable domain in full (rest from reference TRBV19 and TRBJ2-5): DGGITQSPKYLFRKEGQNVTLSCEQNLNHDAMYWYRQDPGQGLRLIYYSQIVNDFQKGDIAEGYSVSREKKESFPLTVTSAQKNPTAFYLCASRGGRAGSETQYFGPGTRLLVL.

The chain carries TRBV25-1 and TRBJ1-4, with 7 bases lining up with TRBD1. The CDR3 runs 16 residues. Germline trimming cut 8 bases from V and 4 bases from J; bases unmatched to any gene: 13. Germline CDR1 is MGHDK and CDR2 is SYGVNS. The DNA of the CDR3 is TGTGCCAGCGGGACATCCGTGGGACAGAGTAATGAAAAACTGTTTTTT. The encoded protein is CASGTSVGQSNEKLFF.

CDR3 sequence (DNA): TGTGCCAGCAGCTTCTCGCGGGAGTTGTCGGTTGAGCAGTTCTTC. Its translation: CASSFSRELSVEQFF. The V call is TRBV11-3, the J call TRBJ2-1, with 7 positions matching TRBD2. This CDR3 contains 15 residues. Losses at the gene ends were 3 bases for V and 9 bases for J; bases not matched to a gene: 11. Germline CDR1 and CDR2: SGHNT and YENEEA.

The chain combines TRBV27 with TRBJ2-3; TRBD2 matches 7 bases. CDR3 length: 17 amino acids. J lost 3 bases, V lost 1 base, and 10 bases had no gene match. The germline V gene encodes CDR1 MNHEY and CDR2 SMNVEV (reference sequence). CDR3 nucleotides: TGTGCCAGCAGTTTATGGTGGCGGGAGCATGTAACAGATACGCAGTATTTT. Its protein is CASSLWWREHVTDTQYF.

This chain joins TRBV4-2 and TRBJ2-3, with D hard to call. The germline gives CDR1 LGHNA, CDR2 YNFKEQ. V lost 0 bases to trimming and J lost 0 bases, with 7 bases between them. This CDR3 comprises 15 residues. In nucleotides, the CDR3 is TGTGCCAGCAGCCAAGACCTCCCTAGCACAGATACGCAGTATTTT. Translation gives CASSQDLPSTDTQYF.

The chain uses TRBV30 and TRBJ2-1, with TRBD1 matching over 8 bases. The CDR3 runs 16 residues. V was pared by 3 bases and J by 3 bases, with 10 bases of the junction left unmatched. Germline CDR1 and CDR2: GTSNPN and SVGIG (reference sequence). DNA for the CDR3: TGTGCCTGGAGGTCGGCAGGGGGCAAGGACTACAATGAGCAGTTCTTC. Protein sequence: CAWRSAGGKDYNEQFF. The full variable domain, in which reference TRBV30 and TRBJ2-1 provide the parts outside the CDR3, is SQTIHQWPATLVQPVGSPLSLECTVEGTSNPNLYWYRQAAGRGLQLLFYSVGIGQISSEVPQNLSASRPQDRQFILSSKKLLLSDSGFYLCAWRSAGGKDYNEQFFGPGTRLTVL.

Only one count was recorded for this clone. This rearrangement joins TRBV9 to TRBJ2-3; D might be TRBD1 (5 bases). Trimming pared 3 bases from V and 0 bases from J, leaving 14 bases between. Per the germline V gene, CDR1 is SGDLS and CDR2 is YYNGEE. The CDR3 has 16 amino acids. The CDR3 region has the DNA TGTGCCAGCAGCGGAATCCAGGGAATTAGCACAGATACGCAGTATTTT. Translated, it gives CASSGIQGISTDTQYF.

The rearrangement links TRBV9 to TRBJ2-7; TRBD2 matches at 7 bases. The CDR3 consists of 13 residues. Germline CDR1 reads SGDLS; CDR2 reads YYNGEE. The J segment lost 6 bases and the V segment lost 0 bases, leaving 3 bases of the junction unmatched. CDR3 in amino acids: CASSVEAGVEQYF. CDR3 nucleotide sequence: TGTGCCAGCAGCGTAGAGGCGGGAGTCGAGCAGTACTTC. Full variable domain (missing parts from reference TRBV9 and TRBJ2-7): DSGVTQTPKHLITATGQRVTLRCSPRSGDLSVYWYQQSLDQGLQFLIQYYNGEERAKGNILERFSAQQFPDLHSELNLSSLELGDSALYFCASSVEAGVEQYFGPGTRLTVT.

This chain uses TRBV28 with TRBJ1-2, with 7 bases fitting TRBD1. Trimming took 3 bases from V and 5 from J; bases not matched to a gene: 0. The CDR3 has 12 amino acids. CDR1 is MDHEN, CDR2 SYDVKM, per germline. CDR3 in amino acids: CASSLTGYGYTF. The CDR3 DNA follows: TGTGCCAGCAGTTTGACAGGGTATGGCTACACCTTC.

The chain combines TRBV28 with TRBJ2-4; TRBD1 matches 9 bases. The CDR3 totals 14 residues. CDR1 is MDHEN and CDR2 is SYDVKM in the germline V gene. The V and J ends lost 3 bases and 9 bases, in that order; junction bases with no gene match: 6. The CDR3 region has the DNA TGTGCCAGCAGTTTGGGACAGGGAGGGGGCATTCAGTACTTC. Translation: CASSLGQGGGIQYF. Drawing the rest from reference TRBV28 and TRBJ2-4, the complete variable domain is DVKVTQSSRYLVKRTGEKVFLECVQDMDHENMFWYRQDPGLGLRLIYFSYDVKMKEKGDIPEGYSVSREKKERFSLILESASTNQTSMYLCASSLGQGGGIQYFGAGTRLSVL.

This chain joins TRBV18 and TRBJ1-5, with D maybe TRBD1 (5 bases). The V end was cut by 3 bases, the J end by 4 bases, with 7 bases between. This CDR3 is built from 13 residues. Per the germline V gene, CDR1 is KGHSH and CDR2 is LQKENI. CDR3 in DNA: TGTGCCAGCTCACCGGGGACTAATCAGCCCCAGCATTTT. This codes for CASSPGTNQPQHF.

This clone was observed once. The chain recombines TRBV30 with TRBJ2-1; tentative D call: TRBD2 (7 bases). This CDR3 has 13 residues. The V end lost 2 bases, the J end lost 9 bases, and 14 bases lay between the germline ends. The germline V gene encodes CDR1 GTSNPN and CDR2 SVGIG (reference sequence). The DNA of the CDR3 is TGTGCCTGGAGTTTACGGGGGGCAGGTGAGCAGTTCTTC. Amino acid sequence: CAWSLRGAGEQFF.

The V and J genes are TRBV15 and TRBJ2-7; 7 nucleotides line up with TRBD1. The J segment lost 5 bases and the V segment lost 8 bases, leaving 6 bases of the junction unmatched. The CDR3 loop spans 12 amino acids. The germline V gene has CDR1 LNHNV and CDR2 YYDKDF (reference sequence). The CDR3 nucleotides are TGTGCCACCGGCACAGGGGTGGACGAGCAGTACTTC. Its translation: CATGTGVDEQYF.

The genes are TRBV19 and TRBJ2-5; the match to TRBD1 covers 9 bases. Germline V gives CDR1 LNHDA, CDR2 SQIVND (reference sequence). V lost 1 base and J lost 3; bases outside the gene matches: 3. This CDR3 region has 15 residues. The DNA for the CDR3 is TGTGCCAGTAGTATAGGGAGGACAGGGGAAGAGACCCAGTACTTC. Translation gives CASSIGRTGEETQYF.

The V and J genes are TRBV15 and TRBJ2-1, with 12 bases fitting TRBD2. This CDR3 is built from 15 residues. Germline V lookup: CDR1 LNHNV, CDR2 YYDKDF (reference sequence). The junction had 2 bases not matched to a gene; V was cut back by 0 bases and J by 8 bases. CDR3 amino acids: CATSRETSGRHEQFF. CDR3 DNA sequence: TGTGCCACCAGCAGAGAGACTAGCGGGAGACATGAGCAGTTCTTC.

V and J are TRBV2 and TRBJ2-3; 8 bases map to TRBD2. V lost 4 bases and J lost 3; bases outside the gene matches: 9. The germline gives CDR1 SNHLY, CDR2 FYNNEI. CDR3 length equals 16 residues. The CDR3 reads CASSGLAGSSTDTQYF. CDR3 nucleotide sequence: TGTGCCAGCAGTGGATTAGCGGGGAGTTCGACAGATACGCAGTATTTT.

A single count supports this clone. The chain combines TRBV7-9 with TRBJ2-1; 8 bases map to TRBD2. The CDR3 consists of 15 residues. V gave up 0 bases and J gave up 4 bases; unmatched junction bases: 2. Germline V lookup: CDR1 SEHNR, CDR2 FQNEAQ (reference sequence). The CDR3 sequence is CASSLAGLGYNEQFF. CDR3 in DNA: TGTGCCAGCAGCTTAGCGGGACTAGGTTACAATGAGCAGTTCTTC.

The chain couples TRBV5-5 to TRBJ2-3, with 7 bases fitting TRBD2. V trimming: 4 bases; J trimming: 1 base; junction bases outside the gene matches: 6. CDR1 and CDR2 (germline): SGHKS, YYEKEE (reference sequence). The CDR3 totals 15 residues. The CDR3 sequence: CASSPYLAGTDTQYF. CDR3 bases: TGTGCCAGCAGCCCCTACCTAGCGGGCACAGATACGCAGTATTTT.

The chain links TRBV7-2 to TRBJ2-5; a weak D match, TRBD1 (6 bases). This CDR3 is 13 amino acids long. Germline CDR1 reads SGHTA; CDR2 reads FQGNSA. Trimming removed 3 bases at V and 5 bases at J, with 10 bases between. In DNA, the CDR3 is TGTGCCAGCAGCTTCACAGGGCGGGAGACCCAGTACTTC. This codes for CASSFTGRETQYF.

The chain joins TRBV4-1 to TRBJ1-4; the match to TRBD1 covers 8 bases. This CDR3 comprises 15 residues. CDR1 and CDR2 (germline): MGHRA, YSYEKL. Germline trimming cut 4 bases from V and 8 bases from J; bases unmatched to any gene: 9. The CDR3 nucleotides are TGCGCCAGCAGCCTCCAACAGGGGGGCGACGAAAAACTGTTTTTT. Amino acids: CASSLQQGGDEKLFF.

The chain has TRBV11-2 and TRBJ2-5; a possible D gene is TRBD1 (6 bases). V shed 5 bases and J shed 2 bases, with 15 bases lying between them. Germline V CDR1 and CDR2: SGHAT, FQNNGV. The length of the CDR3 is 15 residues. CDR3 protein: CASSLRSDRQETQYF. The CDR3 coding sequence is TGTGCCAGCAGCCTTCGTTCTGACAGGCAAGAGACCCAGTACTTC.